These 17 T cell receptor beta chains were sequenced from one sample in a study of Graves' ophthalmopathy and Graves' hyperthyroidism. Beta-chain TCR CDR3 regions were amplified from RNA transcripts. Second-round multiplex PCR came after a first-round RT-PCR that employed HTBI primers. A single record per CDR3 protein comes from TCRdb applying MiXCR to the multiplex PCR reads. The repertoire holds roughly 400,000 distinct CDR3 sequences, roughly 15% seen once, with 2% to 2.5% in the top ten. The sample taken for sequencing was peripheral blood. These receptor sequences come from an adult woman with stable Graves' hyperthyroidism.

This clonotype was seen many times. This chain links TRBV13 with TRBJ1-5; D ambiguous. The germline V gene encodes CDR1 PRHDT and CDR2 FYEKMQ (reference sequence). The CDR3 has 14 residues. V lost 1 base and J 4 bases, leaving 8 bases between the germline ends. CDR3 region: CASSLAGVNQPQHF. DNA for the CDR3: TGTGCCAGCAGCTTAGCCGGGGTAAATCAGCCCCAGCATTTT.

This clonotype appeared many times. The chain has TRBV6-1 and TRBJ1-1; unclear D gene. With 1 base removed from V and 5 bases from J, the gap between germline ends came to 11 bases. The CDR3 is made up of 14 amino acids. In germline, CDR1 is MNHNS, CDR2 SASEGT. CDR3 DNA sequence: TGTGCCAGCAGTGAAGGAGGGTCGAGTACTGAAGCTTTCTTT. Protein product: CASSEGGSSTEAFF.

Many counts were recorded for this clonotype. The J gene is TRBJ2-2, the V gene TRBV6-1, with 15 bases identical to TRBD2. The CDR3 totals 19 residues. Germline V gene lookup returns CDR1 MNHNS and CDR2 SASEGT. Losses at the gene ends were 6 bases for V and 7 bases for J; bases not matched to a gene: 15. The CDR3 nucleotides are TGTGCCAGCAGGGATGGATTTTGGACTAGCGGGAGGGCTTTCGGGGAGCTGTTTTTT. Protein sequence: CASRDGFWTSGRAFGELFF.

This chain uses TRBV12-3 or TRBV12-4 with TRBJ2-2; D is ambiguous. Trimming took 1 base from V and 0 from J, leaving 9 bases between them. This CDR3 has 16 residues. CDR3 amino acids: CASSLVQASNTGELFF. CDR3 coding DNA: TGTGCCAGCAGTTTAGTTCAGGCATCGAACACCGGGGAGCTGTTTTTT.

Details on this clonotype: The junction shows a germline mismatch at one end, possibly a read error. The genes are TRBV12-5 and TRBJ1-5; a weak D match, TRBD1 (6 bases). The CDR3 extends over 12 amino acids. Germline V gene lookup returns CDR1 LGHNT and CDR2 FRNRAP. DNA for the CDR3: TGTGCTAATGGACAGCTAAATCAGTCCCAGCATTTT. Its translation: CANGQLNQSQHF.

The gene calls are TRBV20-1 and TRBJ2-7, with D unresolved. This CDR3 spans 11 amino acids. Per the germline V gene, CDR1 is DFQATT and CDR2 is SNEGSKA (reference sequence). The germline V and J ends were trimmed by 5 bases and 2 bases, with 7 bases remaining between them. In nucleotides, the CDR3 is TGCAGTGCTTACCGGACCTACGAGCAGTACTTC. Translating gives CSAYRTYEQYF.

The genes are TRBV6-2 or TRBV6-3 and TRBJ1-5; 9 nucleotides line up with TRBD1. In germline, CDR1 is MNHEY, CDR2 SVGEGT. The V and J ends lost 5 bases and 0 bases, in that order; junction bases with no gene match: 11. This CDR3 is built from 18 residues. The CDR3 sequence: CASSRTGAHPYSNQPQHF. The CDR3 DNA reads TGTGCCAGCAGTCGGACAGGGGCCCATCCTTATAGCAATCAGCCCCAGCATTTT.

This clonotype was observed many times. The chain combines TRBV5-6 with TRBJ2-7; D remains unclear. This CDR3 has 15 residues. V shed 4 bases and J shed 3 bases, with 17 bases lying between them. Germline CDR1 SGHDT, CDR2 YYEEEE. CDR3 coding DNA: TGTGCCAGCAGCGGATCTATCCTGGGAAACTACGAGCAGTACTTC. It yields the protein CASSGSILGNYEQYF.

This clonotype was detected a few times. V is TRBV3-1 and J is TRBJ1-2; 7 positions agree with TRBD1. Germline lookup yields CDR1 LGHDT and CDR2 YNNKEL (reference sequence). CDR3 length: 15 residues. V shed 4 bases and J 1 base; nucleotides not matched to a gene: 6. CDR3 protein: CASSLRQGGNYGYTF. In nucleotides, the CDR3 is TGTGCCAGCAGCCTGCGACAGGGTGGTAACTATGGCTACACCTTC.

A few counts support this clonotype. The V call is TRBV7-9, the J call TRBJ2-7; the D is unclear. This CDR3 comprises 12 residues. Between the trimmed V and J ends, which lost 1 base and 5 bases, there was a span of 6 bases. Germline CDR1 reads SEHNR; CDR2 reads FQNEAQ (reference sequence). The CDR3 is CASSLGPHEQYF. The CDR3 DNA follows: TGTGCCAGCAGCTTAGGGCCCCACGAGCAGTACTTC. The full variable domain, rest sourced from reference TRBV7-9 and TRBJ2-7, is DTGVSQNPRHKITKRGQNVTFRCDPISEHNRLYWYRQTLGQGPEFLTYFQNEAQLEKSRLLSDRFSAERPKGSFSTLEIQRTEQGDSAMYLCASSLGPHEQYFGPGTRLTVT.

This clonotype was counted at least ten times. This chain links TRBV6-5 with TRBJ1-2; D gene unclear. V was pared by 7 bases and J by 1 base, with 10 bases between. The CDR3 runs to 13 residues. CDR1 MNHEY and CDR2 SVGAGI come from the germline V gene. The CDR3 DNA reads TGTGCCAGCAACTCCGGGAGTAACTATGGCTACACCTTC. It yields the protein CASNSGSNYGYTF.

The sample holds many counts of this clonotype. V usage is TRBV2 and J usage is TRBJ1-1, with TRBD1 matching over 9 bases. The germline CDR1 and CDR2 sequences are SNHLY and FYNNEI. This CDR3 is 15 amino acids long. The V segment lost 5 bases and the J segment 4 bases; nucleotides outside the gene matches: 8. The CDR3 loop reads CASSLLGQGITEAFF. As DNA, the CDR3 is TGTGCCAGCAGTCTATTAGGACAGGGGATCACTGAAGCTTTCTTT.

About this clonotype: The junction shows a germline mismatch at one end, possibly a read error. The CDR3 DNA sequence: TGCAGTGCTAGGGTGCACACTGATGCTTTCTTT. This sequence encodes CSARVHTDAFF. The rearrangement uses TRBV20-1 and TRBJ1-1; D is unresolved. The germline V gene encodes CDR1 DFQATT and CDR2 SNEGSKA (reference sequence). The CDR3 is 11 residues long.

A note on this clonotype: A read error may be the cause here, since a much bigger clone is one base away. The CDR3 bases are TGTGCCAGCAGTGAGTTAGACAGGGACCAAGAGACCAAGTACTTC. It specifies CASSELDRDQETKYF. This chain uses TRBV7-9 with TRBJ2-5; 7 positions agree with TRBD1. The CDR3 loop spans 15 amino acids. Germline assignment: CDR1 SEHNR and CDR2 FQNEAQ (reference sequence).

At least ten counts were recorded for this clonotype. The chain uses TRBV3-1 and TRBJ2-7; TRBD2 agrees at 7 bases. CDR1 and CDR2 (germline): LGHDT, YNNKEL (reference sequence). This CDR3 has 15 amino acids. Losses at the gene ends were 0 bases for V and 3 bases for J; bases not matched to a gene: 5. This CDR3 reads CASSQDTTSLYEQYF. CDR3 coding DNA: TGTGCCAGCAGCCAAGATACGACTAGCCTCTACGAGCAGTACTTC.

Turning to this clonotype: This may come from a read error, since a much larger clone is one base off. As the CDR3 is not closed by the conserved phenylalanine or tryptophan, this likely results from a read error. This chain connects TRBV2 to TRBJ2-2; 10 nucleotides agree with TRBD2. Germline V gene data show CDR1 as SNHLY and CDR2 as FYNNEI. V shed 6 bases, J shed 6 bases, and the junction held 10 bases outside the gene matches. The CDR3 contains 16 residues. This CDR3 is CASSLTSGIFPGELFV. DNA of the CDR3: TGTGCCAGCAGCCTCACTAGCGGGATATTCCCCGGGGAGCTGTTTGTT.

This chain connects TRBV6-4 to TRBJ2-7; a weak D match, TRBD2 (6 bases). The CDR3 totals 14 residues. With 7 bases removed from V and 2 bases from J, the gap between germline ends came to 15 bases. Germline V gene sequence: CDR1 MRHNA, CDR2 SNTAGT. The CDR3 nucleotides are TGTGCCAGCATTGCGTCTACTAGCCCCTACGAGCAGTACTTC. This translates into CASIASTSPYEQYF.